This entry describes one T cell receptor (beta chain). Its specificity is not known. The data are from a study of T cell responses to AZD1222 COVID-19 vaccine. General study points: Repertoire collection took place solely once the T cell response had peaked.

V was cut by 7 bases and J by 0 bases, with 13 bases left in between. This CDR3 is built from 14 residues. Germline CDR1 MNHEY, CDR2 SMNVEV (reference sequence). The table came from immunoSEQ multiplex PCR; TCRdb's copy has only in-frame clones and leaves some out. The repertoire consists of 120,000 to 150,000 clones, with around 88% occurring once and the leading ten covering roughly 3.5%. This receptor was obtained from an adult in good health. The chain joins TRBV27 to TRBJ2-7; D is perhaps TRBD2 (6 bases). The sequencing used peripheral blood, collected on day 0 of MenACWY control vaccination. This CDR3 is CASKRDGSSYEQYF. CDR3 DNA: TGTGCCAGCAAAAGGGACGGGAGCTCCTACGAGCAGTACTTC.